A selection of T cell receptor beta chains follows, all from one sample in a study of T cells after yellow fever vaccination. TCRdb redid the calling of the 5' RACE reads with MiXCR, one entry per CDR3 protein. This sample has about 140,000 distinct CDR3 sequences, with about 7% found just once. The sequencing here drew on CD4+ T cells sorted from PBMCs, taken 10 days after the yellow fever booster vaccination. These TCRs come from a man aged 30 to 39 who received the YFV17D yellow fever vaccine. Each CDR3 is given with its conserved first and last residue. D genes are given only for firm matches. The size entry gives once, few, many or a size class.

D gene: NA
J gene: TRBJ2-1
V gene: TRBV5-1
clone size: many
CDR3 DNA: TGCGCCAGCAGCTTCCCCACAGCAGACAGAAACTCCTACAATGAGCAGTTCTTC
CDR3 protein: CASSFPTADRNSYNEQFF

D gene: TRBD1
J gene: TRBJ2-5
V gene: TRBV10-3
clone size: many
CDR3 DNA: TGTGCCATCAGTGAAGGGGGCCATCAAGAGACCCAGTACTTC
CDR3 protein: CAISEGGHQETQYF

D gene: NA
J gene: TRBJ2-2
V gene: TRBV3-1
clone size: many
CDR3 DNA: TGTGCCAGCAGCGGCGTGGGGGAGCTGTTTTTT
CDR3 protein: CASSGVGELFF

D gene: TRBD2
J gene: TRBJ2-5
V gene: TRBV6-5
clone size: many
CDR3 DNA: TGTGCCAGCAGGGCGCTAGCGGGAGTGACCCAGTACTTC
CDR3 protein: CASRALAGVTQYF

D gene: TRBD2
J gene: TRBJ2-2
V gene: TRBV5-1
clone size: many
CDR3 DNA: TGCGCCAGCAGCCTACAGAGCGGGAGAGGTACCGGGGAGCTGTTTTTT
CDR3 protein: CASSLQSGRGTGELFF

D gene: TRBD2
J gene: TRBJ2-5
V gene: TRBV28
clone size: many
CDR3 DNA: TGTGCCAGCAGACCTAGCGGAAGAAAAGAGACCCAGTACTTC
CDR3 protein: CASRPSGRKETQYF

D gene: NA
J gene: TRBJ2-1
V gene: TRBV20-1
clone size: many
CDR3 DNA: TGCAGTGCTACCCAATCAAGACGCCACGGGCAGTTCTTC
CDR3 protein: CSATQSRRHGQFF

D gene: NA
J gene: TRBJ2-5
V gene: TRBV7-2
clone size: many
CDR3 DNA: TGTGCCAGCAGCTTAGGGGGACCGGGGCTCGAGGGGACCCAGTACTTC
CDR3 protein: CASSLGGPGLEGTQYF

D gene: NA
J gene: TRBJ2-1
V gene: TRBV20-1
clone size: many
CDR3 DNA: TGCAGTGCTAGAGCGGGGTTCGGGGTTGAGCAGTTCTTC
CDR3 protein: CSARAGFGVEQFF

D gene: NA
J gene: TRBJ1-1
V gene: TRBV27
clone size: many
CDR3 DNA: TGTGCCAGCAGTACCCAATATGGGGCGGCTTTCTTT
CDR3 protein: CASSTQYGAAFF

D gene: NA
J gene: TRBJ1-3
V gene: TRBV9
clone size: few
CDR3 DNA: TGTGCCAGCAGCTTAGGAAACACCATATATTTT
CDR3 protein: CASSLGNTIYF

D gene: NA
J gene: TRBJ2-3
V gene: TRBV25-1
clone size: many
CDR3 DNA: TGTGCCAGCAGTCCCGCTGGGGGATGGGTAGATACGCAGTATTTT
CDR3 protein: CASSPAGGWVDTQYF

D gene: NA
J gene: TRBJ2-2
V gene: TRBV28
clone size: many
CDR3 DNA: TGTGCCAGCAGTTTACTCGCCGGGGAGCTGTTTTTT
CDR3 protein: CASSLLAGELFF

D gene: TRBD2
J gene: TRBJ2-1
V gene: TRBV29-1
clone size: many
CDR3 DNA: TGCAGCGTTGGGGGGAGATGGCGGGAGAACGGCAATGAGCAGTTCTTC
CDR3 protein: CSVGGRWRENGNEQFF